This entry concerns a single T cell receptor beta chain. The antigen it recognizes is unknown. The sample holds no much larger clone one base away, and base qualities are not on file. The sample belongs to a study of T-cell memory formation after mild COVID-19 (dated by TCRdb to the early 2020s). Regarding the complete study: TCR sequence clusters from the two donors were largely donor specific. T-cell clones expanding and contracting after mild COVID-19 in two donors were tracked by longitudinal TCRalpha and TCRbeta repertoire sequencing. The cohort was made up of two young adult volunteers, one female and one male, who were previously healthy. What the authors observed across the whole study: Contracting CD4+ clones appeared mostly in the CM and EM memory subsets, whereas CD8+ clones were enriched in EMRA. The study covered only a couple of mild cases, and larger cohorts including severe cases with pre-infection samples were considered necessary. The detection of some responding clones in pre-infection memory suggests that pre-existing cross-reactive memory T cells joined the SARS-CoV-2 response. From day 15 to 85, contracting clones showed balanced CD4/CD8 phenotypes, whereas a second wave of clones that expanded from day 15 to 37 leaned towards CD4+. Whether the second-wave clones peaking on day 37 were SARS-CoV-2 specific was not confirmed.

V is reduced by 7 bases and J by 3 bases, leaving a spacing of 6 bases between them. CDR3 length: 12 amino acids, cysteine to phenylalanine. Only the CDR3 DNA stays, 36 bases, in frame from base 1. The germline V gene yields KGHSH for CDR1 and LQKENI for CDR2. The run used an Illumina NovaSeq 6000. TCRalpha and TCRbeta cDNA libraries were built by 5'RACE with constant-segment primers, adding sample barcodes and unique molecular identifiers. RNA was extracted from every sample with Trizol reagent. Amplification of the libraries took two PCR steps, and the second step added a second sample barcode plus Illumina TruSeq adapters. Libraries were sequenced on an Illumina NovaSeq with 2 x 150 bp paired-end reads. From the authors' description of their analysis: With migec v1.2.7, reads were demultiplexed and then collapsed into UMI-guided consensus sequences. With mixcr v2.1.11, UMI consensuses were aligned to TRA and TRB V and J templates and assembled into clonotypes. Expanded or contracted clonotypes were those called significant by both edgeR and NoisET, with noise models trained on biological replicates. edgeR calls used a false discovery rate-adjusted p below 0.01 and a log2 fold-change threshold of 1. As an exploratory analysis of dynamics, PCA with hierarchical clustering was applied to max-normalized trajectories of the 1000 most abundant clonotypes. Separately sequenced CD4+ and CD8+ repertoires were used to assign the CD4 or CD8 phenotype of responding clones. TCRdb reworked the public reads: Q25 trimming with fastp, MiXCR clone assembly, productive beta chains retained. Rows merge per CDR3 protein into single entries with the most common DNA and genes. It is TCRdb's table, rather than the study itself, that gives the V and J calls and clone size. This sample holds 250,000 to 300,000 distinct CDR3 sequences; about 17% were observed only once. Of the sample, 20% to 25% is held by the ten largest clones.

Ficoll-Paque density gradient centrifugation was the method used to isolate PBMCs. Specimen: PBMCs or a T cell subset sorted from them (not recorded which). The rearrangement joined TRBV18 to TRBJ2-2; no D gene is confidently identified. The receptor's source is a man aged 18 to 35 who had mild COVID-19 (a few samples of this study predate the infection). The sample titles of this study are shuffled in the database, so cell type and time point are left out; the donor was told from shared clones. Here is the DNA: TGTGCCAGCTTCACTTACACCGGGGAGCTGTTTTTT. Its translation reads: CASFTYTGELFF. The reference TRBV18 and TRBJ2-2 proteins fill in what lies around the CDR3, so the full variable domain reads NAGVMQNPRHLVRRRGQEARLRCSPMKGHSHVYWYRQLPEEGLKFMVYLQKENIIDESGMPKERFSAEFPKEGPSILRIQQVVRGDSAAYFCASFTYTGELFFGEGSRLTVL.